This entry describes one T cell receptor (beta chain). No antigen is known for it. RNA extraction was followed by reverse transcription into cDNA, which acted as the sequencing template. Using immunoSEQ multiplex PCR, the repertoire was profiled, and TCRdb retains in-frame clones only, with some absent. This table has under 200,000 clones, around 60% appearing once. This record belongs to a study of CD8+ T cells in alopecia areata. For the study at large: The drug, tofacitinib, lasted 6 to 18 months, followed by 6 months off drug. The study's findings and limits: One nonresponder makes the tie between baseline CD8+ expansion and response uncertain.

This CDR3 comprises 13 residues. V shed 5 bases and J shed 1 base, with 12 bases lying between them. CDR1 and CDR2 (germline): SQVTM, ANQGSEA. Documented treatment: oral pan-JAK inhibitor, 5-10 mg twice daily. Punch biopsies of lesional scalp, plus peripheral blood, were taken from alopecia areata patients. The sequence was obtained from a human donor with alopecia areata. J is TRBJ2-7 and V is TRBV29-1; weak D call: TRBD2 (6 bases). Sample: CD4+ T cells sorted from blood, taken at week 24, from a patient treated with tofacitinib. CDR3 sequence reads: CSVSTRFSYEQYF. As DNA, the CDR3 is TGCAGCGTTTCGACTAGATTTTCCTACGAGCAGTACTTC.